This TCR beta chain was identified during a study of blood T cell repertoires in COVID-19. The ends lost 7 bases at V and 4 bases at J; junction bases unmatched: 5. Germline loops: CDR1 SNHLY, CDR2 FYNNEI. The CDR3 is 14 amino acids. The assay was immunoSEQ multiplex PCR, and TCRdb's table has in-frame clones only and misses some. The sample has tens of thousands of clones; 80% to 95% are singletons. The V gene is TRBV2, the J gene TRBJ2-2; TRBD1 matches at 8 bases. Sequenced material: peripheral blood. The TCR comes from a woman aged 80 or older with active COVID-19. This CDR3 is CASNEQGGTGELFF. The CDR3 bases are TGTGCCAGCAACGAACAGGGGGGCACCGGGGAGCTGTTTTTT. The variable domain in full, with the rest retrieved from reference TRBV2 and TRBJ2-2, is EPEVTQTPSHQVTQMGQEVILRCVPISNHLYFYWYRQILGQKVEFLVSFYNNEISEKSEIFDDQFSVERPDGSNFTLKIRSTKLEDSAMYFCASNEQGGTGELFFGEGSRLTVL.